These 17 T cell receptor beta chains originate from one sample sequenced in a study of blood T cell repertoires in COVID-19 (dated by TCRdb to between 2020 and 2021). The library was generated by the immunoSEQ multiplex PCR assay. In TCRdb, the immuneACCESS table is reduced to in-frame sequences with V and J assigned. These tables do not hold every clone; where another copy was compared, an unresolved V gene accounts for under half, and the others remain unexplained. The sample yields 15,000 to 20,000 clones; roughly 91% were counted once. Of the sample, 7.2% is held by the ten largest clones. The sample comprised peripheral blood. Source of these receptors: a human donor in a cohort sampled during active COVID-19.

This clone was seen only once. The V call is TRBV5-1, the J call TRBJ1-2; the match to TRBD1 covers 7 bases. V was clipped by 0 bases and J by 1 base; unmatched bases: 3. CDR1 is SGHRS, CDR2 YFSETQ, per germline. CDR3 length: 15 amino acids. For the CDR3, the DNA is TGCGCCAGCAGCTTGGCCCAGGGGGTTAACTATGGCTACACCTTC. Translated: CASSLAQGVNYGYTF.

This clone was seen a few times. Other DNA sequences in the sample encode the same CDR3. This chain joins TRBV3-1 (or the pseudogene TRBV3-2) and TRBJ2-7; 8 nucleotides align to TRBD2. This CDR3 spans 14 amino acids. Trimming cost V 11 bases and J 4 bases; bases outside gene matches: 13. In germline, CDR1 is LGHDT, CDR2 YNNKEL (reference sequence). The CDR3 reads CARGGGARSYEQYF. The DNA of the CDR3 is TGTGCCCGGGGGGGCGGGGCGCGCTCGTACGAGCAGTACTTC.

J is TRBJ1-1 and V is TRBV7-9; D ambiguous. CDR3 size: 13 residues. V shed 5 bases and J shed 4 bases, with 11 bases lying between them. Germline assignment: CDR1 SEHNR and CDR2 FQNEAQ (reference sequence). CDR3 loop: CASSHWEGTEAFF. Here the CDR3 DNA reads TGTGCCAGCAGCCATTGGGAGGGCACTGAAGCTTTCTTT.

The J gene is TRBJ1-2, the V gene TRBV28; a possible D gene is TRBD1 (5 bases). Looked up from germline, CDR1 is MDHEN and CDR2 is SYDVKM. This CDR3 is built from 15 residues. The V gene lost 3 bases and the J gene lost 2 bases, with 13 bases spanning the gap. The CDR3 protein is CASSLGGGSNYGYTF. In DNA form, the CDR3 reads TGTGCCAGCAGTTTGGGTGGGGGGTCGAACTATGGCTACACCTTC.

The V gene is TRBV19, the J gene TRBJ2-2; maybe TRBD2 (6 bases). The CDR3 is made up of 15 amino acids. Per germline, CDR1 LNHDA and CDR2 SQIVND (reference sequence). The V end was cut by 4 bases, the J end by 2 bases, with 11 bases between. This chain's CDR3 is CASSTSGTNTGELFF. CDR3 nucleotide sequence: TGTGCCAGTAGTACGAGTGGGACTAACACCGGGGAGCTGTTTTTT.

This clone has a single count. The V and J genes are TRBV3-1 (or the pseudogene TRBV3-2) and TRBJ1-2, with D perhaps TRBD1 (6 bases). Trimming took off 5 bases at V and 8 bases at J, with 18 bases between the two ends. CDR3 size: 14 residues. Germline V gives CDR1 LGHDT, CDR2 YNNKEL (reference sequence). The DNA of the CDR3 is TGTGCCAGCAGCTCCCGGGACAATGTACAGGGCTACACCTTC. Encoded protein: CASSSRDNVQGYTF.

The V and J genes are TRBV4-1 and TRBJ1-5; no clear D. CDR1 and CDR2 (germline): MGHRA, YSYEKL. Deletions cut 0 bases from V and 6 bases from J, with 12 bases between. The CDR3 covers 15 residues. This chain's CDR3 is CASSQDGSGIQPQHF. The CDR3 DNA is TGCGCCAGCAGCCAAGATGGTAGCGGGATTCAGCCCCAGCATTTT.

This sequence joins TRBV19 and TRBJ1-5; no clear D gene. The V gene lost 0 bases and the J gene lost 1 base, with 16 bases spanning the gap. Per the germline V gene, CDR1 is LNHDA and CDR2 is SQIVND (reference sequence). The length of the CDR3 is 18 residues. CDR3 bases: TGTGCCAGTAGTATAGATCTTTCGAGAGGGCGCAGCAATCAGCCCCAGCATTTT. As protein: CASSIDLSRGRSNQPQHF.

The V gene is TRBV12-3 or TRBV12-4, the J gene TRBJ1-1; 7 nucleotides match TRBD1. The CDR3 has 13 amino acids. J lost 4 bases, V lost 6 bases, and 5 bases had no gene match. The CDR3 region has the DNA TGTGCCAGCAGAGACAGGGAGGCCACTGAAGCTTTCTTT. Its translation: CASRDREATEAFF.

CDR3 residues: CASGLVVGTVNEKLFF. DNA for the CDR3: TGTGCTAGTGGTTTGGTGGTAGGGACAGTTAATGAAAAACTGTTTTTT. The V gene is TRBV12-5, the J gene TRBJ1-4, with 7 bases fitting TRBD1. The V gene's germline CDR1 is LGHNT and CDR2 FRNRAP. The V segment lost 0 bases and the J segment 4 bases; nucleotides outside the gene matches: 5. The CDR3 extends over 16 amino acids.

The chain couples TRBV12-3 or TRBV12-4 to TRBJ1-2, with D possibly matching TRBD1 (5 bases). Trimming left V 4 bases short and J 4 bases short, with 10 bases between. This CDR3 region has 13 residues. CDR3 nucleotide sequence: TGTGCCAGCAGTTACCAGGGCGTCTATGGCTACACCTTC. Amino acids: CASSYQGVYGYTF.

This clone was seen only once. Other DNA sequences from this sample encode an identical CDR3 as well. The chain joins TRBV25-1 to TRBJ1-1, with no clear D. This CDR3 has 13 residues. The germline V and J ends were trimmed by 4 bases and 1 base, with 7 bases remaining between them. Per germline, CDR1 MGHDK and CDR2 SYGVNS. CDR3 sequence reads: CASSVAGNTEAFF. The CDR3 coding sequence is TGTGCCAGCAGTGTTGCGGGGAACACTGAAGCTTTCTTT.

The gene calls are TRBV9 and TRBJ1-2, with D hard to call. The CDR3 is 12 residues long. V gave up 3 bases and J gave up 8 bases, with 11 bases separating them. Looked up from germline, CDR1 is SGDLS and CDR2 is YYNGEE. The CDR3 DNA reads TGTGCCAGCAGCGCGGGAGTTCGCGGCTACACCTTC. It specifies CASSAGVRGYTF.

The CDR3 sequence is CASSFEGGNEQFF. CDR3 DNA sequence: TGCGCCAGCAGCTTTGAGGGGGGGAATGAGCAGTTCTTC. The V call is TRBV5-1, the J call TRBJ2-1, with D perhaps TRBD2 (7 bases). Trimming removed 2 bases at V and 7 bases at J, with 10 bases between. CDR1 SGHRS and CDR2 YFSETQ come from the germline V gene. This CDR3 spans 13 amino acids. Full variable domain (remainder filled in from reference TRBV5-1 and TRBJ2-1): KAGVTQTPRYLIKTRGQQVTLSCSPISGHRSVSWYQQTPGQGLQFLFEYFSETQRNKGNFPGRFSGRQFSNSRSEMNVSTLELGDSALYLCASSFEGGNEQFFGPGTRLTVL.

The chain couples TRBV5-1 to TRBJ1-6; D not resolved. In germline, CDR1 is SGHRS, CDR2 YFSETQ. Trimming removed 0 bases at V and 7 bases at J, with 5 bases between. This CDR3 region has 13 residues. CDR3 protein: CASSLGQNSPLHF. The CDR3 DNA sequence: TGCGCCAGCAGCTTGGGTCAGAATTCACCCCTCCACTTT.

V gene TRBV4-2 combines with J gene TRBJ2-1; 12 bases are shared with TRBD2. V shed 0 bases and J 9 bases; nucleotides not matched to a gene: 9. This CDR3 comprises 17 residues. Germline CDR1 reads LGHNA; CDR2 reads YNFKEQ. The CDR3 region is CASSQEGGLAGSGEQFF. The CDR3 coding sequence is TGTGCCAGCAGCCAAGAGGGAGGACTAGCGGGGAGTGGTGAGCAGTTCTTC.

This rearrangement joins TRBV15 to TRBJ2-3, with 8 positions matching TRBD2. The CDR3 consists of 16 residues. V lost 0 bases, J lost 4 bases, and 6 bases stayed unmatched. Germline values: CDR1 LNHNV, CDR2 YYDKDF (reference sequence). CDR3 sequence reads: CATSRDPGGGSDTQYF. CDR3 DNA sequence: TGTGCCACCAGCAGAGATCCCGGGGGGGGATCAGATACGCAGTATTTT.